The 17 T cell receptor beta chains below all came from one sample that was sequenced in a study of blood T cell repertoires in COVID-19. The data were produced by immunoSEQ multiplex PCR, yet TCRdb's version contains in-frame clones alone and is incomplete. This sample has 250,000 or so clones, with about 80% found just once. Source material: PBMCs or T cells enriched from blood (not recorded which). Receptors were obtained from a man in his fifties or sixties who had recovered from COVID-19.

The rearrangement uses TRBV3-1 (or the pseudogene TRBV3-2) and TRBJ1-1; D not certain. This CDR3 contains 13 residues. V was pared by 1 base and J by 3 bases, with 6 bases between. The V gene's germline CDR1 is LGHDT and CDR2 YNNKEL (reference sequence). The CDR3, as DNA: TGTGCCAGCAGCCAAGTACTCGACACTGAAGCTTTCTTT. It codes for CASSQVLDTEAFF.

The chain couples TRBV18 to TRBJ2-7; perhaps TRBD1 as D (5 bases). Trimming stripped 3 bases from V and 5 bases from J, with 14 bases between. The CDR3 is made up of 14 amino acids. Germline CDR1 is KGHSH and CDR2 is LQKENI. CDR3 in amino acids: CASSPRGGAHEQYF. CDR3 sequence (DNA): TGTGCCAGCTCACCCCGAGGTGGGGCCCACGAGCAGTACTTC.

V usage is TRBV5-1 and J usage is TRBJ2-3; 9 bases are a match to TRBD2. This CDR3 has 14 residues. Trimming cost V 5 bases and J 3 bases; bases outside gene matches: 4. CDR1 and CDR2 (germline): SGHRS, YFSETQ. For the CDR3, the DNA is TGCGCCAGCAGTTTTAGCGGGAGAACAGATACGCAGTATTTT. It codes for CASSFSGRTDTQYF.

The genes are TRBV4-2 and TRBJ1-5; D unresolved. There are 15 residues in the CDR3. V lost 0 bases, J lost 3 bases, and 9 bases lay in between. Looked up from germline, CDR1 is LGHNA and CDR2 is YNFKEQ. DNA of the CDR3: TGTGCCAGCAGCCAAGATGGCAGATCCAATCAGCCCCAGCATTTT. As protein: CASSQDGRSNQPQHF.

This sequence joins TRBV19 and TRBJ1-6; D remains unclear. CDR1 is LNHDA, CDR2 SQIVND, per germline (reference sequence). The V end lost 3 bases, the J end lost 9 bases, and 9 bases lay between the germline ends. The CDR3 loop spans 13 amino acids. CDR3 DNA: TGTGCCAGTAGTATCGGAGATCCTTCACCCCTCCACTTT. Encoded protein: CASSIGDPSPLHF.

As DNA, the CDR3 is TGCGCCAGCAGCCAAGATGGGAGTCCGTATCAGCCCCAGCATTTT. Translation: CASSQDGSPYQPQHF. The chain has TRBV4-1 and TRBJ1-5; no definite D call. This CDR3 has 15 residues. With 0 bases removed from V and 5 bases from J, the gap between germline ends came to 11 bases. CDR1 and CDR2 from the germline V gene are MGHRA and YSYEKL.

The chain uses TRBV28 and TRBJ2-2; 7 bases map to TRBD2. The CDR3 consists of 16 residues. V was pared by 6 bases and J by 6 bases, with 13 bases of the junction left unmatched. Germline CDR1 MDHEN, CDR2 SYDVKM. CDR3 region: CASSPPGGRLAGELFF. CDR3 in DNA: TGTGCCAGCAGCCCCCCGGGCGGGAGATTGGCCGGGGAGCTGTTTTTT.

The genes are TRBV12-3 or TRBV12-4 and TRBJ2-5, with D tentatively TRBD1 (6 bases). This CDR3 is built from 13 residues. Trimming cost V 6 bases and J 3 bases, with 11 bases left between them. The CDR3 sequence: CASRPEGEETQYF. CDR3 nucleotides: TGTGCCAGCAGACCCGAGGGGGAAGAGACCCAGTACTTC.

V and J are TRBV11-3 and TRBJ2-2, with D possibly TRBD2 on 6 matching bases. The CDR3 has 16 amino acids. V dropped 4 bases and J dropped 3 bases, with 15 bases sitting between them. Germline V gives CDR1 SGHNT, CDR2 YENEEA. In DNA form, the CDR3 reads TGTGCCAGCAGCTCCATGGGGGGTTTCGACACCGGGGAGCTGTTTTTT. Its translation is CASSSMGGFDTGELFF.

The rearrangement joins TRBV20-1 to TRBJ2-7, with unresolved D. V was shortened by 3 bases and J by 1 base, with 7 bases between the two germline ends. Germline CDR1 and CDR2: DFQATT and SNEGSKA (reference sequence). The length of the CDR3 is 12 residues. CDR3 DNA: TGCAGTGCTAGTCGACAATCCTACGAGCAGTACTTC. This encodes CSASRQSYEQYF.

The V call is TRBV28, the J call TRBJ1-1; D unresolved. Trimming removed 7 bases from V and 5 bases from J, with 17 bases in between. The CDR3 is made up of 14 amino acids. The germline gives CDR1 MDHEN, CDR2 SYDVKM. In DNA, the CDR3 is TGTGCCAGCATCGTCCCGGGAGAACGGACTGAAGCTTTCTTT. Translated: CASIVPGERTEAFF.

The chain couples TRBV5-4 to TRBJ1-4; 11 bases are a match to TRBD1. Germline V CDR1 and CDR2: SGHNT, YYREEE (reference sequence). The V segment lost 4 bases and the J segment 7 bases; nucleotides outside the gene matches: 3. The CDR3 runs 14 residues. The CDR3: CASSHGQGAEKLFF. The CDR3 DNA follows: TGTGCCAGCAGCCACGGACAGGGGGCTGAAAAACTGTTTTTT.

CDR3 in amino acids: CASSQSTGNQPQHF. CDR3 DNA: TGCGCCAGCAGCCAAAGTACAGGGAATCAGCCCCAGCATTTT. The rearrangement joins TRBV4-1 to TRBJ1-5, with a weak D call TRBD1 (6 bases). This CDR3 has 14 residues. Trimming removed 2 bases from V and 4 bases from J, with 9 bases in between. In germline, CDR1 is MGHRA, CDR2 YSYEKL.

This chain links TRBV19 with TRBJ1-2; D is unclear. The CDR3 length is 15 residues. Trimming left V 2 bases short and J 2 bases short, with 12 bases between. Germline values: CDR1 LNHDA, CDR2 SQIVND (reference sequence). CDR3 nucleotides: TGTGCCAGTAGTATACCCCCCCCCGGGAACTATGGCTACACCTTC. It encodes CASSIPPPGNYGYTF.

V usage is TRBV6-5 and J usage is TRBJ2-3; unclear D gene. V was trimmed by 5 bases and J by 6 bases, leaving 15 bases between them. The CDR3 is made up of 14 amino acids. Germline lookup yields CDR1 MNHEY and CDR2 SVGAGI. The CDR3 is CASSQSQIVDTQYF. The CDR3 DNA sequence: TGTGCCAGCAGTCAGTCCCAGATTGTTGATACGCAGTATTTT.

The gene calls are TRBV5-4 and TRBJ2-2; 8 bases align to TRBD2. The V and J ends lost 3 bases and 4 bases, in that order; junction bases with no gene match: 11. CDR1 SGHNT and CDR2 YYREEE come from the germline V gene (reference sequence). This CDR3 is 17 amino acids long. The DNA of the CDR3 is TGTGCCAGCAGCTCGGGTGGAGGGCTAGCGGGCACCGGGGAGCTGTTTTTT. Amino acids: CASSSGGGLAGTGELFF.

V gene TRBV7-2 combines with J gene TRBJ1-2; D is ambiguous. Trimming took off 3 bases at V and 7 bases at J, with 12 bases between the two ends. Germline CDR1 reads SGHTA; CDR2 reads FQGNSA. CDR3 length: 13 amino acids. The CDR3 DNA follows: TGTGCCAGCAGCTTGGAGGGATTAAGTGGCTACACCTTC. The encoded protein is CASSLEGLSGYTF.